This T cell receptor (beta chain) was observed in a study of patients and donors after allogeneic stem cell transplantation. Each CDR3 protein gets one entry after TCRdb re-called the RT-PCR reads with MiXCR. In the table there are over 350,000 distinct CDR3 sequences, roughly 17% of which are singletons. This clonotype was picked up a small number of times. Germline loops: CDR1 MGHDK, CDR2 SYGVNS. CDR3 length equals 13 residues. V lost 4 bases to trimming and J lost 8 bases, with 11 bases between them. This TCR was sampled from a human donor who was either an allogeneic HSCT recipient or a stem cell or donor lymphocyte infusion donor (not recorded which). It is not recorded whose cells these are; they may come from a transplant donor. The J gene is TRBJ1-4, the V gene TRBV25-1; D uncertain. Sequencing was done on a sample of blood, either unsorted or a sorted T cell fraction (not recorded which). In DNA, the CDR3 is TGTGCCAGCAGTGCAACTCACTCAGAAAAACTGTTTTTT. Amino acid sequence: CASSATHSEKLFF.